This TCR beta chain was observed in a study of T cell responses to AZD1222 COVID-19 vaccine (dated by TCRdb to about 2021). About the study as a whole: TCR sequencing covered some 240 trial participants: 200 to 210 given two doses of AZD1222 and about 26 given two doses of MenACWY control vaccine. Trial participants were enrolled by age into subgroups of 18-55, 56-69 and 70-plus years, and approximately 150, 30 and 60 TCR-sequenced participants, respectively, were included in these subgroups.

Germline trimming: 4 bases from V, 7 bases from J; junction bases outside gene matches: 1. CDR1 and CDR2 were assigned from the germline V gene as WSHSY and SAAADI. From the cysteine up to the phenylalanine, the CDR3 has a length of 14 residues. Solely the CDR3 DNA is kept, with 42 bases framed from the first base. As concerns this clone: It lacks a known antigen. Base qualities are not at hand, and no much larger clone is one base apart.

Results the study describes overall, beyond this receptor: Most participants were white British and females outnumbered males, and the authors suggested that clonal diversity may have been underestimated. After two AZD1222 doses, both the breadth and the depth of spike-specific TCRs were significantly higher than at day 0 and than in MenACWY recipients. Because no day 14 peak-response samples were available, the repertoires could be characterized only after the peak T cell response. Reportedly, close to half of the unique spike-specific TCRs recognized epitopes lying outside the regions that are mutated in the B.1.351 and B.1.1.7 variants. Conclusions about previously exposed vaccinees are limited, since just a handful of AZD1222 recipients were seropositive for SARS-CoV-2 at baseline. Vaccine-associated CD4 TCRs spanned the whole spike protein, with dominant responses in regions 160-218 and 743-854. In the small 56-69-year group, the increase in depth fell short of significance, most likely because of low power.

The CDR3 regions of human TCRbeta chains were subjected to immunosequencing. The authors' pipeline ran thus. TCRs in the repertoires were compared against a reference library of SARS-CoV-2-specific TCRs that had been generated with the MIRA antigen-specificity platform. Breadth was defined as the fraction of unique TCRs that were SARS-CoV-2-associated. Depth was defined as the fraction of total T cells that were SARS-CoV-2-associated. Using the MIRA data, every spike-specific TCR was mapped to the spike region that the TCR reacted to and assigned to either a CD4 or a CD8 class. Log10-transformed breadth and depth values were compared by one-way ANOVA with Sidak's multiple comparisons tests. TCRdb re-hosts the immuneACCESS table, in-frame sequences only. Its copies lack some clones; in the studies checked, an unresolved V gene accounts for under half of them, and the cause for the rest is not known. V and J calls plus clone size are reproduced from that table; the DNA served to infer D and trimming. The sample table lists 120,000 to 150,000 clones, approximately 91% of them with a count of one. The ten biggest clones cover about 1.8% of the sample.

This specimen's time point label, per the study, means: about 28 days (+/-7) after the second vaccine dose. AZD1222 recipients with second doses at about 4 weeks or about 12 weeks were pooled, because spike-specific TCR depth and breadth did not differ between schedules. Vaccinee samples were obtained from the UK trials COV001 and COV002, which included a single-blind randomized controlled phase 2/3 trial of AZD1222 (ChAdOx1 nCoV-19) in healthy adults. For TCRbeta chain sequencing, PBMC samples were collected from trial participants at day 0 and at day 28 after the second dose. The source was peripheral blood, collected 28 days after the second AZD1222 dose. The sequence derives from an adult who received the AZD1222 COVID-19 vaccine. The chain was built from TRBV10-2 and TRBJ1-6; TRBD1 lines up with 10 middle nucleotides. The DNA reads as follows: TGCGCCAGCAGTGCGGGACAGGGGAATTCACCCCTCCACTTT. This translates into CASSAGQGNSPLHF.